What follows are 21 T cell receptor beta chains derived from one specimen sequenced in a study of blood T cell repertoires in COVID-19. Here immunoSEQ multiplex PCR was the method, and the copy in TCRdb shows in-frame clones only, minus some. Of about 220,000 clones listed, 82% are singletons. The sample was peripheral blood. The receptors shown here come from a woman older than 75 with COVID-19, enrolled during active disease.

This chain connects TRBV18 to TRBJ2-3, with TRBD1 matching over 7 bases. CDR1 is KGHSH and CDR2 is LQKENI in the germline V gene. V was clipped by 3 bases and J by 1 base; unmatched bases: 1. The CDR3 totals 14 residues. CDR3 coding DNA: TGTGCCAGCTCACCCCAGGGGGGCACAGATACGCAGTATTTT. Protein sequence: CASSPQGGTDTQYF.

The chain is built from TRBV5-6 and TRBJ2-3; D ambiguous. Trimming stripped 6 bases from V and 2 bases from J, with 13 bases between. Germline lookup yields CDR1 SGHDT and CDR2 YYEEEE. The length of the CDR3 is 14 residues. The CDR3 DNA sequence: TGTGCCAGCACGCTGCCAGGCCACACAGATACGCAGTATTTT. Its protein product is CASTLPGHTDTQYF.

The CDR3 DNA is TGTGCCAGCCGGTTCAGGGTCAGTAGTAGCAATCAGCCCCAGCATTTT. Protein product: CASRFRVSSSNQPQHF. The genes are TRBV28 and TRBJ1-5, with TRBD1 as a possible D gene (5 bases). This CDR3 has 16 amino acids. Germline V CDR1 and CDR2: MDHEN, SYDVKM. Trimming took off 8 bases at V and 0 bases at J, with 17 bases between the two ends. Supplemented by reference TRBV28 and TRBJ1-5, the full variable domain reads DVKVTQSSRYLVKRTGEKVFLECVQDMDHENMFWYRQDPGLGLRLIYFSYDVKMKEKGDIPEGYSVSREKKERFSLILESASTNQTSMYLCASRFRVSSSNQPQHFGDGTRLSIL.

This clone was seen more than once but under ten times. CDR3 nucleotide sequence: TGTGCCACCAGCAGTGAACTCGGGACAGGGAACACTGAAGCTTTCTTT. Its protein is CATSSELGTGNTEAFF. The V and J genes are TRBV15 and TRBJ1-1; TRBD1 agrees at 8 bases. The V segment lost 3 bases and the J segment 1 base; nucleotides outside the gene matches: 7. The CDR3 is 16 residues long. Germline V gene sequence: CDR1 LNHNV, CDR2 YYDKDF (reference sequence).

In this sample, this clone turned up once. V and J are TRBV11-3 and TRBJ1-1; D gene ambiguous. Germline CDR1 SGHNT, CDR2 YENEEA. This CDR3 is built from 13 residues. Trimming stripped 3 bases from V and 2 bases from J, with 7 bases between. This CDR3 is CASSFWPNTEAFF. CDR3 nucleotide sequence: TGTGCCAGCAGCTTTTGGCCTAACACTGAAGCTTTCTTT. The entire variable domain, with the rest obtained from reference TRBV11-3 and TRBJ1-1, is as follows: EAGVVQSPRYKIIEKKQPVAFWCNPISGHNTLYWYLQNLGQGPELLIRYENEEAVDDSQLPKDRFSAERLKGVDSTLKIQPAELGDSAVYLCASSFWPNTEAFFGQGTRLTVV.

The chain links TRBV6-5 to TRBJ1-2; no clear D gene. V gave up 6 bases and J gave up 5 bases, with 13 bases separating them. This CDR3 is 13 amino acids long. Germline loops: CDR1 MNHEY, CDR2 SVGAGI. CDR3 nucleotides: TGTGCCAGCAGGCGCGTGGACTCGTATGGCTACACCTTC. This gives the protein CASRRVDSYGYTF.

The genes are TRBV5-1 and TRBJ1-2; TRBD1 might be the D (6 bases). Trimming removed 4 bases from V and 1 base from J, with 8 bases in between. Germline V gene lookup returns CDR1 SGHRS and CDR2 YFSETQ. The CDR3 spans 13 residues. CDR3 in amino acids: CASSADSNYGYTF. DNA of the CDR3: TGCGCCAGCAGCGCGGACAGTAACTATGGCTACACCTTC.

J is TRBJ1-1 and V is TRBV19; the match to TRBD1 covers 10 bases. CDR1 and CDR2 (germline): LNHDA, SQIVND (reference sequence). CDR3 length: 15 residues. With 4 bases clipped from V and 5 bases from J, the junction kept 7 bases outside the gene matches. In DNA form, the CDR3 reads TGTGCCAGTAGTAGAGGGACAGGGGCGCCGACTGAAGCTTTCTTT. It specifies CASSRGTGAPTEAFF.

This clone was seen more than once but under ten times. The gene calls are TRBV11-2 and TRBJ1-3; 8 bases map to TRBD1. This CDR3 comprises 15 residues. Germline trimming cut 1 base from V and 8 bases from J; bases unmatched to any gene: 7. Germline lookup yields CDR1 SGHAT and CDR2 FQNNGV. CDR3 loop: CASSLGTGTSDTIYF. For the CDR3, the DNA is TGTGCCAGCAGCTTAGGGACAGGGACCTCGGACACCATATATTTT.

The chain is built from TRBV30 and TRBJ2-6; D may be TRBD1 (6 bases). CDR1 GTSNPN and CDR2 SVGIG come from the germline V gene (reference sequence). The germline V and J ends were trimmed by 0 bases and 2 bases, with 8 bases remaining between them. This CDR3 contains 15 residues. The CDR3 spells CAWSVGQPGANVLTF. DNA of the CDR3: TGTGCCTGGAGTGTAGGACAGCCTGGGGCCAACGTCCTGACTTTC.

The CDR3 here is CASSVGTGTDLSSYEQYF. The DNA for the CDR3 is TGTGCCAGCAGCGTAGGGACAGGGACCGACCTTAGCTCCTACGAGCAGTACTTC. V and J are TRBV9 and TRBJ2-7, with 8 positions matching TRBD1. Germline CDR1 and CDR2: SGDLS and YYNGEE. The V gene end was trimmed by 0 bases and the J gene end by 0 bases; junction bases not matched to a gene: 11. The CDR3 contains 18 residues.

The gene calls are TRBV5-4 and TRBJ1-1; TRBD1 aligns across 7 bases. The length of the CDR3 is 15 residues. Germline assignment: CDR1 SGHNT and CDR2 YYREEE (reference sequence). The V gene end was trimmed by 3 bases and the J gene end by 6 bases; junction bases not matched to a gene: 11. The DNA for the CDR3 is TGTGCCAGCAGCTGGGGGACAGAAGTAAGGGCTGAAGCTTTCTTT. It is translated as CASSWGTEVRAEAFF.

This chain joins TRBV3-1 (or the pseudogene TRBV3-2) and TRBJ2-7; 9 bases map to TRBD1. V trimming: 1 base; J trimming: 4 bases; junction bases outside the gene matches: 5. The CDR3 extends over 15 amino acids. CDR1 and CDR2 (germline): LGHDT, YNNKEL (reference sequence). The CDR3 sequence is CASSQAGTGSYEQYF. CDR3 nucleotide sequence: TGTGCCAGCAGCCAAGCCGGGACAGGGTCGTACGAGCAGTACTTC.

DNA for the CDR3: TGCGCCAGCAGCTTGACCGGGGGAGCAGGGGCCAACGTCCTGACTTTC. Translation: CASSLTGGAGANVLTF. The rearrangement joins TRBV5-1 to TRBJ2-6; tentative D call: TRBD2 (6 bases). Germline V lookup: CDR1 SGHRS, CDR2 YFSETQ. V was clipped by 1 base and J by 4 bases, with 12 bases between them. CDR3 size: 16 residues.

This clone was found once. This chain connects TRBV18 to TRBJ2-3; D remains ambiguous. The CDR3 runs 16 residues. Per the germline V gene, CDR1 is KGHSH and CDR2 is LQKENI. Trimming stripped 2 bases from V and 2 bases from J, with 14 bases between. The CDR3 sequence is CASSPTVGSPTDTQYF. The CDR3 DNA sequence: TGTGCCAGCTCACCAACAGTCGGCTCCCCCACAGATACGCAGTATTTT. Filled out from reference TRBV18 and TRBJ2-3, the complete variable domain reads NAGVMQNPRHLVRRRGQEARLRCSPMKGHSHVYWYRQLPEEGLKFMVYLQKENIIDESGMPKERFSAEFPKEGPSILRIQQVVRGDSAAYFCASSPTVGSPTDTQYFGPGTRLTVL.

The chain recombines TRBV7-2 with TRBJ1-5; 8 positions agree with TRBD1. V dropped 5 bases and J dropped 8; count of bases not matched to a gene: 11. The CDR3 covers 15 residues. Germline CDR1 SGHTA, CDR2 FQGNSA. CDR3 in amino acids: CASSPGGTGSEPQHF. The CDR3 DNA is TGTGCCAGCAGCCCCGGGGGGACAGGTTCGGAGCCCCAGCATTTT.

CDR3 DNA sequence: TGCGCCAGCGTCCCCCTCATTCGGGGTTACAATGAGCAGTTCTTC. Translated, it gives CASVPLIRGYNEQFF. V usage is TRBV10-1 and J usage is TRBJ2-1, with D perhaps TRBD2 (5 bases). This CDR3 has 15 amino acids. The ends were cut back, 8 bases at V and 4 bases at J, with 18 bases in the middle. In germline, CDR1 is WNHNN, CDR2 SYGVQD (reference sequence).

The chain links TRBV12-3 or TRBV12-4 to TRBJ2-4, with 9 bases identical to TRBD1. CDR3 length: 12 residues. With V trimmed by 6 bases and J by 6 bases, 0 bases remained unmatched. In DNA, the CDR3 is TGTGCCAGCAGACAGGGGGCAAACATTCAGTACTTC. Protein sequence: CASRQGANIQYF.

This rearrangement joins TRBV28 to TRBJ1-2; D gene ambiguous. V dropped 6 bases and J dropped 2 bases, with 10 bases sitting between them. This CDR3 has 13 amino acids. Germline V CDR1 and CDR2: MDHEN, SYDVKM. Here the CDR3 reads CASSERRNYGYTF. For the CDR3, the DNA is TGTGCCAGCAGCGAGAGGAGAAACTATGGCTACACCTTC.

This clone appeared a few times. Other nucleotide sequences in the sample specify the same CDR3. The chain carries TRBV3-1 (or the pseudogene TRBV3-2) and TRBJ1-3, with a possible D match to TRBD1 (6 bases). Trimming left V 2 bases short and J 0 bases short, with 8 bases between. The germline V gene encodes CDR1 LGHDT and CDR2 YNNKEL (reference sequence). This CDR3 spans 15 amino acids. The CDR3 DNA reads as TGTGCCAGCAGCCAAAGGGGGGGCTCTGGAAACACCATATATTTT. Encoded protein: CASSQRGGSGNTIYF.

J is TRBJ1-1 and V is TRBV5-1; D gene ambiguous. Germline V gene sequence: CDR1 SGHRS, CDR2 YFSETQ. The germline V and J ends were trimmed by 0 bases and 0 bases, with 9 bases remaining between them. The CDR3 contains 15 residues. CDR3 residues: CASSLVNSLNTEAFF. The CDR3 coding sequence is TGCGCCAGCAGCTTGGTGAATAGTTTGAACACTGAAGCTTTCTTT.